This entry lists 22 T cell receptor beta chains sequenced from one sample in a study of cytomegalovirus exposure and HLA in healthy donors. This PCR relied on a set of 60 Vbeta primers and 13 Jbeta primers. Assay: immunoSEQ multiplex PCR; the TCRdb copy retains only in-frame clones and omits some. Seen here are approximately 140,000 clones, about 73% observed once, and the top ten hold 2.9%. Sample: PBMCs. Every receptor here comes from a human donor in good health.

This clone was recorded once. The CDR3 DNA follows: TGTGCCAGCAGCTTACCCCCGGGACTAGCGGATAATTACACCGGGGAGCTGTTTTTT. Translated, it gives CASSLPPGLADNYTGELFF. The chain combines TRBV7-3 with TRBJ2-2, with TRBD2 matching 11 bases. The CDR3 consists of 19 residues. The trim removed 2 bases at V and 3 bases at J, leaving 11 bases unmatched. Germline V gene lookup returns CDR1 SGHTA and CDR2 FQGTGA.

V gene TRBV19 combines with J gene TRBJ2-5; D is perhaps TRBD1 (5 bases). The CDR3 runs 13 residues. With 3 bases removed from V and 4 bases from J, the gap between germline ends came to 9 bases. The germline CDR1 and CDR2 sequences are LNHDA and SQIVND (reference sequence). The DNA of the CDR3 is TGTGCCAGTAGTATGAGAAGGGGAGAGACCCAGTACTTC. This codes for CASSMRRGETQYF.

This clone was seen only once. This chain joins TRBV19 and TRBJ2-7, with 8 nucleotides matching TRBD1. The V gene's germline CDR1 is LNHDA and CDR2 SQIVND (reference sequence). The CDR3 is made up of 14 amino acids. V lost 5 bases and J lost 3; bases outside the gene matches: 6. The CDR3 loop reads CASSYGTGLYEQYF. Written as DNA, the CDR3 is TGTGCCAGTAGTTACGGGACAGGCCTCTACGAGCAGTACTTC.

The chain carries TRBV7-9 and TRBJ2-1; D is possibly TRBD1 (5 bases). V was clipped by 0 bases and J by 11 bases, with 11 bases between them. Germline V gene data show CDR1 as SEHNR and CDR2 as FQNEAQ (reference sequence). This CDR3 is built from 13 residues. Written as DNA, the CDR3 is TGTGCCAGCAGCTTAGCCTCAGGGTGGCAGCAGTTCTTC. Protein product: CASSLASGWQQFF.

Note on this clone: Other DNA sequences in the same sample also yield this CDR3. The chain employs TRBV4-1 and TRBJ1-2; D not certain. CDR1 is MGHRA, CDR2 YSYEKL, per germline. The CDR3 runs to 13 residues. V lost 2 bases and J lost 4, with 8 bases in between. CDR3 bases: TGCGCCAGCAGCCAAACGGGGTCCTATGGCTACACCTTC. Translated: CASSQTGSYGYTF.

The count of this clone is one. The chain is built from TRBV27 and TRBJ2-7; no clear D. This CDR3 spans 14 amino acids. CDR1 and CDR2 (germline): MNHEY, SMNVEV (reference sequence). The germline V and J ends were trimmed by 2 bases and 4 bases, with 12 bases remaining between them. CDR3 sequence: CASSLTLLSYEQYF. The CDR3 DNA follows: TGTGCCAGCAGTTTAACCCTACTATCATACGAGCAGTACTTC.

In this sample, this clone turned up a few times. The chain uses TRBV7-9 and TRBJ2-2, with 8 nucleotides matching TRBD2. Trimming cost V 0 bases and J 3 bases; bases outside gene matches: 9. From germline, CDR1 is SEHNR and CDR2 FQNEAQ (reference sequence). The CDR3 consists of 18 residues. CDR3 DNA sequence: TGTGCCAGCAGCTTAGCCCACGTCAGCGGGAGAGACACCGGGGAGCTGTTTTTT. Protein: CASSLAHVSGRDTGELFF.

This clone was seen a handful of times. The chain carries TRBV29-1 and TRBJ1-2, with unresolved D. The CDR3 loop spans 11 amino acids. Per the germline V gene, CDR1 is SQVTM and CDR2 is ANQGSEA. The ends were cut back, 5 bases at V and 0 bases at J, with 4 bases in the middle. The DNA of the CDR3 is TGCAGCGTTTCGGCTAACTATGGCTACACCTTC. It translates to CSVSANYGYTF.

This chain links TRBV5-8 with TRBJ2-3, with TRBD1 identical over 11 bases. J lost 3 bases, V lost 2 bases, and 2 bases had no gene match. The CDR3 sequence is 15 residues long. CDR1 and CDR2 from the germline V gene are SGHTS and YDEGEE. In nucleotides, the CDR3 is TGTGCCAGCAGCTTCGGGACAGGGGGTACAGATACGCAGTATTTT. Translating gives CASSFGTGGTDTQYF.

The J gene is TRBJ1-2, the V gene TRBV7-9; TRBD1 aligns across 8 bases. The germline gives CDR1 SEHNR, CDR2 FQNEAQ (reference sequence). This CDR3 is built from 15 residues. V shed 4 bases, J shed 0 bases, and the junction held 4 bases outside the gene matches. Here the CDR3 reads CASSSGQDANYGYTF. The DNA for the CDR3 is TGTGCCAGCAGCTCGGGACAGGACGCTAACTATGGCTACACCTTC.

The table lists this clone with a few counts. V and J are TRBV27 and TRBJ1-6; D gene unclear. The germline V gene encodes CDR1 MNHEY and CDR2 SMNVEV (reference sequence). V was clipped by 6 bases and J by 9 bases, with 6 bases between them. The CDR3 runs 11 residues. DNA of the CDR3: TGTGCCAGCAGCCCCCGTTCACCCCTCCACTTT. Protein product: CASSPRSPLHF.

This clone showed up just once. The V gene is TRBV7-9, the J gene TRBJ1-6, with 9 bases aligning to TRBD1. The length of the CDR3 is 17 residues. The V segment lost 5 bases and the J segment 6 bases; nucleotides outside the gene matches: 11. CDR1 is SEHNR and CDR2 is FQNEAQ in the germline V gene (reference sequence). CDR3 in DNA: TGTGCCAGCAGCCGGGACAGGGTTCAGTTGGGTAATTCACCCCTCCACTTT. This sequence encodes CASSRDRVQLGNSPLHF.

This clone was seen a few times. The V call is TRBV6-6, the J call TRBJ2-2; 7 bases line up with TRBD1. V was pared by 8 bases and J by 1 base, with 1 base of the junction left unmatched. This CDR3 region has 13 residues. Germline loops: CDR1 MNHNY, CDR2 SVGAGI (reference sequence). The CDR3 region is CASGQENTGELFF. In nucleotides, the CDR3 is TGTGCCAGCGGACAGGAGAACACCGGGGAGCTGTTTTTT.

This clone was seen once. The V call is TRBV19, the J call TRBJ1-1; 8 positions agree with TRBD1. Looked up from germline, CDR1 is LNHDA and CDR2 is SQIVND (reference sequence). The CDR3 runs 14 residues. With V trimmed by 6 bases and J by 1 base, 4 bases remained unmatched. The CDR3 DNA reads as TGTGCCAGTAGCCAGGGGGCGCGGAACACTGAAGCTTTCTTT. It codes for CASSQGARNTEAFF.

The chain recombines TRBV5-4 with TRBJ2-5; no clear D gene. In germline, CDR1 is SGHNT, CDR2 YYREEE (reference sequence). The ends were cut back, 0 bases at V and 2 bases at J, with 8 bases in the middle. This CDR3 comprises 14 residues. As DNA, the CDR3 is TGTGCCAGCAGCTTGGTTGGCTTTCAAGAGACCCAGTACTTC. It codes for CASSLVGFQETQYF. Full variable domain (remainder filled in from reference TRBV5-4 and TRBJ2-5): ETGVTQSPTHLIKTRGQQVTLRCSSQSGHNTVSWYQQALGQGPQFIFQYYREEENGRGNFPPRFSGLQFPNYSSELNVNALELDDSALYLCASSLVGFQETQYFGPGTRLLVL.

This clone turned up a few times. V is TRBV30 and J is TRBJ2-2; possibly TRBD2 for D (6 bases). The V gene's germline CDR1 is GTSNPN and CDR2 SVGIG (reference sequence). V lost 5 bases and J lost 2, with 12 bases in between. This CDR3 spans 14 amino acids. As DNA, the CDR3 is TGTGCCTGGGACCGGGAGCTTAACACCGGGGAGCTGTTTTTT. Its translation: CAWDRELNTGELFF.

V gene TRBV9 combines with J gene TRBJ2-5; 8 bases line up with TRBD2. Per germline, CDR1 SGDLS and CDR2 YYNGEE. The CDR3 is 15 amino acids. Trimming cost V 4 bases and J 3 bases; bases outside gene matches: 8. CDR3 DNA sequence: TGTGCCAGCAGCCCCTCACTAGCGGTTAAAGAGACCCAGTACTTC. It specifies CASSPSLAVKETQYF.

In DNA, the CDR3 is TGTGCCATCAGTGAGTCGACAGCGGGAGTTTTCCATGAGCAGTTCTTC. It encodes CAISESTAGVFHEQFF. The chain recombines TRBV10-3 with TRBJ2-1; 8 nucleotides match TRBD2. Germline V gene lookup returns CDR1 ENHRY and CDR2 SYGVKD. The CDR3 is 16 residues long. Unmatched junction bases numbered 9, after V lost 0 bases and J lost 8 bases.

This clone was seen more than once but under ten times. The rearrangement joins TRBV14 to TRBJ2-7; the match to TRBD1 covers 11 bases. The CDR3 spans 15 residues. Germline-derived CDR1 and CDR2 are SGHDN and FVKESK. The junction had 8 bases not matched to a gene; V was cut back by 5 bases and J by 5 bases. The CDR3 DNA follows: TGTGCCAGCAGCTCCCTGGACAGGGGGCGGCACGAGCAGTACTTC. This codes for CASSSLDRGRHEQYF.

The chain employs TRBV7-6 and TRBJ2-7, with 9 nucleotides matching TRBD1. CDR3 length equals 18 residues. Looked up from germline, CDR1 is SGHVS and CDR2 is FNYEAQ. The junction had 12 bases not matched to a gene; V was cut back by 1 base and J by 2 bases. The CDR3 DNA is TGTGCCAGCAGCTTAGGGGTCCCTACAGGGGGCGCGCCCTACGAGCAGTACTTC. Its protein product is CASSLGVPTGGAPYEQYF.

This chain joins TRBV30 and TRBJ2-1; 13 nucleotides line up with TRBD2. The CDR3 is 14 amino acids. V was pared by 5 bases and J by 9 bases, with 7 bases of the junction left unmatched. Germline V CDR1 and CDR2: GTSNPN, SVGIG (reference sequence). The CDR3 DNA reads TGTGCCTGGGGTACCGGGACTAGCGGGGTTGAGCAGTTCTTC. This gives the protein CAWGTGTSGVEQFF.

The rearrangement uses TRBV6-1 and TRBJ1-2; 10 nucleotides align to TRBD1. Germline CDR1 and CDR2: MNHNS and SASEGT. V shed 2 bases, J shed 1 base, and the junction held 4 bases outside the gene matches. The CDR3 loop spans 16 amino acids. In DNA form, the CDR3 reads TGTGCCAGCAGTGAAAGACAGGGGGCAGTTAACTATGGCTACACCTTC. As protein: CASSERQGAVNYGYTF.